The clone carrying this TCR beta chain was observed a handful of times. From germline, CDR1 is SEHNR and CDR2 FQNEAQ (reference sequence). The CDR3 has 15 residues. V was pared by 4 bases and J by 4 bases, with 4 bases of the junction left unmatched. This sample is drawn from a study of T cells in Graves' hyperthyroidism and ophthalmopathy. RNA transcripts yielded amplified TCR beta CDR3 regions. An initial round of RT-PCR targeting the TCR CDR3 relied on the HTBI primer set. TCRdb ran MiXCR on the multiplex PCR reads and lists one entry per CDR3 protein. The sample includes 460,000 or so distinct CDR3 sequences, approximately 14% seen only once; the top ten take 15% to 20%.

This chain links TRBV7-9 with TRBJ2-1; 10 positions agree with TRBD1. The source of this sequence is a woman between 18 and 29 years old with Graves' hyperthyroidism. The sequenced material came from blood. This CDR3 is CASSSGQGFYNEQFF. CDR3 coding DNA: TGTGCCAGCAGCTCGGGACAGGGGTTTTACAATGAGCAGTTCTTC.